Sequencing of this T cell receptor beta chain was carried out in a study of blood T cell repertoires in COVID-19 (TCRdb year 2020). Some background on the complete study: Collaborator samples came from the United States, Italy and Spain and covered acute and convalescent phases of COVID-19. The dataset comprised deeply sampled blood TCRbeta repertoires from subjects exposed to, actively infected with, or recovered from COVID-19. The repertoires were made available in a free public database intended to serve as a resource for research on the immune response to SARS-CoV-2. The material from the prospective study consisted of cDNA or gDNA derived from T cells, B-cell-depleted T cells, or PBMCs. The samples were drawn from two sources: the first 160 participants of the ongoing ImmuneRACE study, and approximately 1,300 subjects contributed by 6 global collaborators. Where available, HLA class I and class II types were taken from metadata supplied by the sample provider and were not determined by assay-based typing. A de-identified subject ID, COVID-19 status, age in years and sex were almost always included in the sample metadata.

The collaborating institutions used their own protocols to collect whole blood in K2EDTA tubes. For TCRbeta analysis, collaborators shipped samples as frozen whole blood, isolated PBMCs, or DNA extracted from either of those sample types. Summary of the overall study and its limitations: Clinical and demographic metadata were provided uncurated, with the amount varying by source and participant.

The immunoSEQ Assay, a bias-controlled multiplex PCR, was used to amplify TCRbeta CDR3 regions from genomic DNA. Per the original workflow: Nucleated cell counts per sample were estimated from amplification of reference gene primers within the assay. To quantify the absolute abundance of each unique TCRbeta CDR3 rearrangement, sequence reads were collapsed and filtered. For each sample, productive Simpson clonality was calculated by taking the square root of Simpson's diversity index across productive rearrangements. This immuneACCESS table, as held by TCRdb, lists in-frame sequences with V and J called but not all clones. Of the missing ones, under half trace to an unresolved V gene in checked studies; the others have no known cause. The V and J calls and clone size are taken from that table; D and trimming were inferred from the DNA. Recorded for this sample are approximately 300,000 clones; around 90% of them occurred a single time. The top ten constitute less than 2.5% of the sample.

From a lookup of the germline V gene (reference sequence), CDR1 and CDR2 are LNHDA and SQIVND. Spanning cysteine to phenylalanine, the CDR3 consists of 16 amino acids. Of all the DNA, just the CDR3 is kept, 48 bases in frame from base 1. Trimming leaves V shorter by 2 bases and J shorter by 3 bases, with the junction holding 10 bases beyond the gene matches. A word on this clone: The clone's antigen remains unknown. No much larger clone exists at a distance of one base, and base qualities are not known.

The specimen was peripheral blood. This receptor was obtained from a man between 18 and 29 years old with active or convalescent COVID-19. The rearrangement combines TRBV19 with TRBJ2-7, with 7 bases aligning to TRBD2. The bases are TGTGCCAGTAGTATATACGGGGGGTCCCCCCACTACGAGCAGTACTTC. Its protein product is CASSIYGGSPHYEQYF.